Presented here are 2 T cell receptor beta chains from one specimen sequenced in a study of blood T cells in healthy people across ages. Primers used in a second PCR of about 6 to 12 cycles were a sample-barcoded 5' primer and a J-beta primer mix. MiXCR, applied by TCRdb to the 5' RACE reads, yields one record per CDR3 protein. The sample lists about 640,000 distinct CDR3 sequences, about 30% occurring once. The sample taken for sequencing was blood. The source is a woman of 80 years or more in good health.

This clonotype was counted ten times or more. J is TRBJ2-3 and V is TRBV11-2, with D hard to call. Germline CDR1 and CDR2: SGHAT and FQNNGV. Trimming took 5 bases from V and 2 from J, leaving 11 bases between them. This CDR3 region has 14 residues. The CDR3 sequence: CASSRLGTTDTQYF. CDR3 DNA: TGTGCCAGCAGCCGACTGGGAACCACAGATACGCAGTATTTT.

This clonotype was seen at least ten times. V usage is TRBV7-9 and J usage is TRBJ1-2; the D is unclear. The CDR3 runs 13 residues. The germline V gene encodes CDR1 SEHNR and CDR2 FQNEAQ (reference sequence). V was pared by 3 bases and J by 8 bases, with 13 bases between. In DNA, the CDR3 is TGTGCCAGCAGCTTGACCGGGATCGAGGGCTACACCTTC. Translated, it gives CASSLTGIEGYTF.